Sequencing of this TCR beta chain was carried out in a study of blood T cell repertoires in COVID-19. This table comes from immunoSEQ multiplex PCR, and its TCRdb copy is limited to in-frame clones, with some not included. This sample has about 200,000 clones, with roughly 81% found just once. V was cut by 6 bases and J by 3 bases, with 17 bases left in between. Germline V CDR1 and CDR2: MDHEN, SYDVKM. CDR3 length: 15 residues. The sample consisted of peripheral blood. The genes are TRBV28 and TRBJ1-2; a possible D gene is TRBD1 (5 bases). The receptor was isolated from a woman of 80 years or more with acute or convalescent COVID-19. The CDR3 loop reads CASRLNPGQDYGYTF. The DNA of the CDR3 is TGTGCCAGCAGACTTAACCCTGGACAAGACTATGGCTACACCTTC.